This T cell receptor beta chain was sequenced during a study of early T cells in non-severe SARS-CoV-2 infection. Study information: Bulk RNA isolated from unsorted whole blood underwent sequencing; chains were not paired.

Individual cDNA molecules were tagged with unique molecular identifiers. TCRdb re-called the 5' RACE reads through MiXCR, storing one row per CDR3 protein. Here the sample spans over 60,000 distinct CDR3 sequences, roughly 12% being singletons. CDR3 length: 17 residues. CDR1 is MGHRA, CDR2 YSYEKL, per germline. The V gene end was trimmed by 0 bases and the J gene end by 6 bases; junction bases not matched to a gene: 10. This clonotype was detected a few times. Its target is not known. Whole-study results and caveats: Private and CD4 specificities were missed by VDJdb matching, which favored anti-spike CD8 responses.

The chain links TRBV4-1 to TRBJ1-5; 8 nucleotides line up with TRBD1. The source of this sequence is an adult who was a healthcare worker with PCR-confirmed SARS-CoV-2 infection or an uninfected control (not recorded which). Sequences were derived from whole blood, sampled at baseline. The CDR3: CASSQDLSDRGAQPQHF. CDR3 DNA sequence: TGCGCCAGCAGCCAAGACCTCTCCGACAGGGGTGCTCAGCCCCAGCATTTT.